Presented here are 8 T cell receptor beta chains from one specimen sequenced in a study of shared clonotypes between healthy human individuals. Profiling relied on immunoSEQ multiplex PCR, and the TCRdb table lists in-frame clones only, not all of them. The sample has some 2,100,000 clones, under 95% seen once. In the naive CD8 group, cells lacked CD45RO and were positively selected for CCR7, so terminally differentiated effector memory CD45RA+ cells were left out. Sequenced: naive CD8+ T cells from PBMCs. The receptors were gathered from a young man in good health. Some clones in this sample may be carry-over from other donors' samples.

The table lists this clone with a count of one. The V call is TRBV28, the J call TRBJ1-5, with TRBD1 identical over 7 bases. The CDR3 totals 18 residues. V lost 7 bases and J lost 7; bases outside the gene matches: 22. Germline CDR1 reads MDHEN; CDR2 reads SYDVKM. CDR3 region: CASIPRGLTGVSVQPQHF. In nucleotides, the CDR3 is TGTGCCAGCATTCCCCGGGGCCTTACAGGGGTAAGTGTGCAGCCCCAGCATTTT.

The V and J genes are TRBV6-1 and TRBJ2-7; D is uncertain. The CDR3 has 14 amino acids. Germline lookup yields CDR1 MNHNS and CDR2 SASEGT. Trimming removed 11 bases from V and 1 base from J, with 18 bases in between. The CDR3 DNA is TGTGCCGTCTCCCTTATTCTCCCTTCCTACGAGCAGTACTTC. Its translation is CAVSLILPSYEQYF.

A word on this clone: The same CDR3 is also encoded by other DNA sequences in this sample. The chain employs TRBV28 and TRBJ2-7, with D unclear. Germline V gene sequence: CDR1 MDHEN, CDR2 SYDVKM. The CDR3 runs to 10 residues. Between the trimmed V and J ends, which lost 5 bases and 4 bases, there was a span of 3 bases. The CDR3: CASSRYEQYF. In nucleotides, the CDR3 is TGTGCCAGCAGTCGGTACGAGCAGTACTTC.

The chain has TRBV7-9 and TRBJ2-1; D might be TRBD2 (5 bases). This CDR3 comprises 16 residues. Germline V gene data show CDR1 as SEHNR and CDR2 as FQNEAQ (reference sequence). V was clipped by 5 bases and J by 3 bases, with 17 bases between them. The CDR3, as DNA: TGTGCCAGCAGCCCGAGAGGGCTAGTCAGCTACAATGAGCAGTTCTTC. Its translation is CASSPRGLVSYNEQFF. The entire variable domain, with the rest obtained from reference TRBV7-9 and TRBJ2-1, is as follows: DTGVSQNPRHKITKRGQNVTFRCDPISEHNRLYWYRQTLGQGPEFLTYFQNEAQLEKSRLLSDRFSAERPKGSFSTLEIQRTEQGDSAMYLCASSPRGLVSYNEQFFGPGTRLTVL.

CDR3 sequence (DNA): TGTGCCAGCAGCTCAGGGACAGGTCAGTATTTT. The encoded protein is CASSSGTGQYF. The rearrangement links TRBV7-2 to TRBJ2-3; 8 bases align to TRBD1. V shed 4 bases, J shed 12 bases, and the junction held 3 bases outside the gene matches. Germline V lookup: CDR1 SGHTA, CDR2 FQGNSA. This CDR3 comprises 11 residues. The variable domain in full, with the rest retrieved from reference TRBV7-2 and TRBJ2-3, is GAGVSQSPSNKVTEKGKDVELRCDPISGHTALYWYRQSLGQGLEFLIYFQGNSAPDKSGLPSDRFSAERTGGSVSTLTIQRTQQEDSAVYLCASSSGTGQYFGPGTRLTVL.

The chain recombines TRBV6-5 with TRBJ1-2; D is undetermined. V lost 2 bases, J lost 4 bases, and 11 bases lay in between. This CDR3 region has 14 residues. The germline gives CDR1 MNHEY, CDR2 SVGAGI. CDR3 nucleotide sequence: TGTGCCAGCAGTTACCCCTCTAAGAGCTATGGCTACACCTTC. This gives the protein CASSYPSKSYGYTF.

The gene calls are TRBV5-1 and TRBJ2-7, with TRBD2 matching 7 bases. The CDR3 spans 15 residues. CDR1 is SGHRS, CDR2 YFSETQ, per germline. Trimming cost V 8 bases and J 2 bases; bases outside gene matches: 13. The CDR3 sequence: CASSQSRLAPYEQYF. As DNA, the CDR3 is TGCGCCAGTTCACAAAGCCGACTAGCACCCTACGAGCAGTACTTC.

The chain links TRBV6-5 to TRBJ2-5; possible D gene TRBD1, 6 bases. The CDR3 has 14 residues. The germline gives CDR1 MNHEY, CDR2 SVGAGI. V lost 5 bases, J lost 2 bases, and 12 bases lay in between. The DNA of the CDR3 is TGTGCCAGCAGTCCAGGGGACAAGCAAGAGACCCAGTACTTC. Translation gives CASSPGDKQETQYF.